One and the same sample provided the 9 T cell receptor beta chains below, sequenced in a study of CD8+CD57+ T cells in acquired aplastic anemia. TCR beta VDJ and CDR3 profiling used genomic DNA as template. TCRdb reanalysed the reads using MiXCR and keeps one entry per CDR3 protein. The data show roughly 260,000 distinct CDR3 sequences, approximately 45% seen once. Only patients with CD8+CD57+ cell expansion on flow cytometry were chosen for sequencing. Material for sequencing was sorted CD4+, CD8+, or CD8+CD57+ T cells (not recorded which) from PBMCs. The source of these receptors is a human donor with aplastic anemia.

This clonotype appeared many times. V usage is TRBV5-1 and J usage is TRBJ2-5; D perhaps matches TRBD1 (5 bases). Germline V gene data show CDR1 as SGHRS and CDR2 as YFSETQ. The CDR3 has 13 residues. The ends were cut back, 4 bases at V and 6 bases at J, with 13 bases in the middle. In DNA form, the CDR3 reads TGCGCCAGCAGCCCCACCACAGGACAGACCCAGTACTTC. It specifies CASSPTTGQTQYF.

Concerning this clonotype: A read error may be the cause here, since a much bigger clone is one base away. Because the CDR3 is missing its conserved closing phenylalanine or tryptophan, this is likely a read error. The chain is built from TRBV7-9 and TRBJ1-1, with TRBD1 identical over 11 bases. In germline, CDR1 is SEHNR, CDR2 FQNEAQ (reference sequence). V shed 4 bases and J 5 bases; nucleotides not matched to a gene: 3. This CDR3 contains 14 residues. The CDR3 region has the DNA TGTGCCAGCAGCTCGGGGACAGGGGGTACTGAAGCTTTCCTT. Its translation: CASSSGTGGTEAFL.

This chain connects TRBV24-1 to TRBJ1-2; D gene uncertain. Germline V gene sequence: CDR1 KGHDR, CDR2 SFDVKD. This CDR3 region has 13 residues. V lost 3 bases to trimming and J lost 3 bases, with 7 bases between them. CDR3 protein: CATSDRVHYGYTF. DNA of the CDR3: TGTGCCACCAGTGATAGGGTACACTATGGCTACACCTTC.

J is TRBJ2-1 and V is TRBV5-4, with 9 bases identical to TRBD2. This CDR3 contains 14 residues. V lost 1 base and J lost 8; bases outside the gene matches: 4. The germline CDR1 and CDR2 sequences are SGHNT and YYREEE (reference sequence). CDR3 in DNA: TGTGCCAGCAGCTTGAGACTAGCGGCCCATGAGCAGTTCTTC. It encodes CASSLRLAAHEQFF.

This clonotype was observed many times. This chain connects TRBV5-1 to TRBJ1-2; 10 bases are a match to TRBD1. Trimming cost V 3 bases and J 0 bases; bases outside gene matches: 8. CDR3 length: 17 residues. Germline V gene data show CDR1 as SGHRS and CDR2 as YFSETQ. CDR3: CASSSSGQGNSNYGYTF. The CDR3 DNA is TGCGCCAGCAGCTCCTCGGGACAGGGGAATTCTAACTATGGCTACACCTTC.

The chain combines TRBV15 with TRBJ2-7; 11 nucleotides agree with TRBD2. V lost 3 bases to trimming and J lost 3 bases; unmatched junction nucleotides: 10. Germline loops: CDR1 LNHNV, CDR2 YYDKDF (reference sequence). This CDR3 comprises 17 residues. The chain's CDR3 is CATSSSPSGGLYYEQYF. CDR3 nucleotides: TGTGCCACCAGCAGCAGTCCTAGCGGGGGGCTGTACTACGAGCAGTACTTC.

V gene TRBV19 combines with J gene TRBJ1-2; D not certain. The germline CDR1 and CDR2 sequences are LNHDA and SQIVND (reference sequence). There are 13 residues in the CDR3. V was trimmed by 3 bases and J by 3 bases, leaving 8 bases between them. CDR3 bases: TGTGCCAGTAGTATCGGCCAAGACTATGGCTACACCTTC. Its translation is CASSIGQDYGYTF.

The chain uses TRBV5-1 and TRBJ1-3; no clear D. V was cut by 0 bases and J by 2 bases, with 9 bases left in between. This CDR3 is built from 15 residues. Germline V gene data show CDR1 as SGHRS and CDR2 as YFSETQ. The CDR3: CASSLDPGPGNTIYF. DNA of the CDR3: TGCGCCAGCAGCTTGGACCCAGGACCTGGAAACACCATATATTTT.

The rearrangement uses TRBV2 and TRBJ2-3, with no clear D. This CDR3 has 10 residues. V lost 7 bases, J lost 3 bases, and 2 bases lay in between. CDR1 and CDR2 from the germline V gene are SNHLY and FYNNEI. CDR3 region: CASITDTQYF. CDR3 sequence (DNA): TGTGCCAGCATTACAGATACGCAGTATTTT.